This T cell receptor beta chain was profiled in a study of shared clonotypes between healthy human individuals. Study in general: Every donor yielded three CD4 naive, three CD4 memory, two CD8 naive and one CD8 memory plate.

Remarks on this clone: Its antigen is as yet unknown. Different DNA sequences within this sample yield the same CDR3.

General study findings and limits: Naive subsets usually exceeded memory subsets in estimated richness. Non-shared clonotypes displayed generation probabilities falling below those of clonotypes present in all four donors.

Study processing details: Filtering differed for immunoSEQ, which gave only junction sequences without quality scores. Sequencing was performed with immunoSEQ multiplex PCR; in TCRdb, only in-frame clones are kept and a portion is missing. D and trimming come from the DNA, and the V and J calls and clone size come from that table. The table shows hundreds of thousands of clones, with 95% to 97% occurring only once. CD45RO-negative CD8 cells positively selected for CCR7 made up the naive population, which excluded terminally differentiated effector memory CD45RA+ cells. The source material was naive CD8+ T cells sorted from blood. This clonotype was sampled from a woman aged 25 to 39 in good health.

The CDR3 spells CASSLGDSSYNEQFF. CDR3 DNA: TGCGCCAGCAGCTTGGGTGACAGCTCCTACAATGAGCAGTTCTTC. V gene TRBV5-1 combines with J gene TRBJ2-1, with D tentatively TRBD1 (5 bases). The V gene lost 0 bases and the J gene lost 0 bases, with 7 bases spanning the gap. The CDR3 consists of 15 residues. Germline CDR1 reads SGHRS; CDR2 reads YFSETQ.